This TCR beta chain was recovered during a study of T cells in Graves' hyperthyroidism and ophthalmopathy. Study-level points and caveats: Among clonotypes expanded in thyroid above 0.001, most were also found in blood.

The TCR beta CDR3 regions underwent amplification using RNA transcripts as the source. HTBI primers were used for first-round RT-PCR of the TCR CDR3. TCRdb fed the multiplex PCR reads into MiXCR, producing one record per CDR3 protein. The sample carries about 400,000 distinct CDR3 sequences, more than 12% recorded once. This clonotype was picked up many times. What it recognizes is unknown. CDR1 and CDR2 from the germline V gene are SGHVS and FNYEAQ. J gave up 2 bases and V 5 bases, and 19 bases lay outside the gene matches. The CDR3 is 19 residues long. Each diagnosis drew on symptoms, thyroxine, TRAb, thyroid ultrasound and orbital computed tomography findings.

The clonotype comes from a man aged 50 to 60 with Graves' ophthalmopathy. The specimen was blood. The chain uses TRBV7-6 and TRBJ2-3; 7 bases map to TRBD1. For the CDR3, the DNA is TGTGCCAGCAGCCGAATCCCCCCGCCGGTCAGGGGGACCACAGATACGCAGTATTTT. Protein sequence: CASSRIPPPVRGTTDTQYF.